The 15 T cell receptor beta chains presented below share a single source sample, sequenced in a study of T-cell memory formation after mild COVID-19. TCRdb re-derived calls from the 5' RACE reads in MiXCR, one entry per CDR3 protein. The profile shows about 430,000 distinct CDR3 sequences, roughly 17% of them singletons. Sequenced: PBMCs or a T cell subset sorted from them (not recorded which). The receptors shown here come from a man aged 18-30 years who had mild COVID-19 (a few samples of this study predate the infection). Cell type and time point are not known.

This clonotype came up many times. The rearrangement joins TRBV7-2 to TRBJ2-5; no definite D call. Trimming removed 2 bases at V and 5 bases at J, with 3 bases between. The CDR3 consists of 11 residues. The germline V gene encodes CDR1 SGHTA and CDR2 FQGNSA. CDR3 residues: CASSLTETQYF. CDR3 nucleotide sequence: TGTGCCAGCAGCTTAACGGAGACCCAGTACTTC.

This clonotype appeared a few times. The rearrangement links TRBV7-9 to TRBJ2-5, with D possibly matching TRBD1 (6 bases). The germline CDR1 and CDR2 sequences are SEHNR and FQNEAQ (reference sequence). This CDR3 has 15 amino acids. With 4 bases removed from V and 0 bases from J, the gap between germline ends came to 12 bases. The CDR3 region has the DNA TGTGCCAGCAGCTGGATAAACAGGGACCAAGAGACCCAGTACTTC. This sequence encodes CASSWINRDQETQYF. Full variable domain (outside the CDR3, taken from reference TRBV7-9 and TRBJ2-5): DTGVSQNPRHKITKRGQNVTFRCDPISEHNRLYWYRQTLGQGPEFLTYFQNEAQLEKSRLLSDRFSAERPKGSFSTLEIQRTEQGDSAMYLCASSWINRDQETQYFGPGTRLLVL.

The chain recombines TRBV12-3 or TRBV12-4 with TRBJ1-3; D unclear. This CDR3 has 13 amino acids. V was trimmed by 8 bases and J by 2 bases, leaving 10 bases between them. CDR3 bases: TGTGCCAGCGGTCGAAGGACTGGAAACACCATATATTTT. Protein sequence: CASGRRTGNTIYF.

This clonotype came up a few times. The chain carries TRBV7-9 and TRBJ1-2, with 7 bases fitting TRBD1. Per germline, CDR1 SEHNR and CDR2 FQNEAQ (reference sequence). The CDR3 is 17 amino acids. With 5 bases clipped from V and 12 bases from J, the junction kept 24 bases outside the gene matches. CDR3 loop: CASSPTLGDRISRGDTF. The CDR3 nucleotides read TGTGCCAGCAGCCCTACCCTAGGGGACAGAATTTCGCGAGGGGACACCTTC.

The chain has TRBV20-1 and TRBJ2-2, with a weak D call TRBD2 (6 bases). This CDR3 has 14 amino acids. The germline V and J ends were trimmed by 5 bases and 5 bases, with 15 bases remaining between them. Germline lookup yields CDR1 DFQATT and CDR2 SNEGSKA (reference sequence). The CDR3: CSARTGVSTGELFF. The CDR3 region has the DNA TGCAGTGCTCGGACGGGAGTTTCAACCGGGGAGCTGTTTTTT.

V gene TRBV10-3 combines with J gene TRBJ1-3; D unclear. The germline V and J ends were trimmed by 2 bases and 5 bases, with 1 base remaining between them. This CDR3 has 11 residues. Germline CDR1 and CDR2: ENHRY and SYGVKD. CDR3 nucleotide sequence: TGTGCCATCAGTGAGAGAAACACCATATATTTT. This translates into CAISERNTIYF.

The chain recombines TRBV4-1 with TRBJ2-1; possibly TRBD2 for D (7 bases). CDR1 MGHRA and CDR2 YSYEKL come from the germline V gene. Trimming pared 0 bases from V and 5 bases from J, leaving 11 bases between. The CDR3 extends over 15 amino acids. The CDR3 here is CASSQEGGPHNEQFF. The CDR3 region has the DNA TGCGCCAGCAGCCAAGAGGGGGGGCCCCACAATGAGCAGTTCTTC.

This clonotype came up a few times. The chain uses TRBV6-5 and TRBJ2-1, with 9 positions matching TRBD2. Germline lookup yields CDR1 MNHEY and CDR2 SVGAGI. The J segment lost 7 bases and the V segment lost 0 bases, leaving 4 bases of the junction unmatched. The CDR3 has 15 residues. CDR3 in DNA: TGTGCCAGCAGTTACTCGTTAGCGGGGGTTAATGAGCAGTTCTTC. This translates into CASSYSLAGVNEQFF.

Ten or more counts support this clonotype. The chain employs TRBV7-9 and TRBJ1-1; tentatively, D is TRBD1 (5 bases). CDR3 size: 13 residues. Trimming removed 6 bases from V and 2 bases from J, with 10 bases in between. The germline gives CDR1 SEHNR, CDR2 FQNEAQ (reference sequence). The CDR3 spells CASRYGGNTEAFF. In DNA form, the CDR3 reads TGTGCCAGCAGATACGGGGGAAACACTGAAGCTTTCTTT.

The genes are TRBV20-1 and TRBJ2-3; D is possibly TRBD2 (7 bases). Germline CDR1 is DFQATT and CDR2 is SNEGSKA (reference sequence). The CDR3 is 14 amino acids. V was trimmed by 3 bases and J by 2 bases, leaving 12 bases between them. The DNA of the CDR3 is TGCAGTGCTAGCTCGCGGGGGCCCACAGATACGCAGTATTTT. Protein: CSASSRGPTDTQYF.

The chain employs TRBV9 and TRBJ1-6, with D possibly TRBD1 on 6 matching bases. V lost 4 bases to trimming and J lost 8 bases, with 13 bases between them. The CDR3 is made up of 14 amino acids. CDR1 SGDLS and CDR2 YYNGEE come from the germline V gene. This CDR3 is CASSPSGGHSPLHF. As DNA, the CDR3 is TGTGCCAGCAGCCCTTCCGGGGGCCATTCACCCCTCCACTTT.

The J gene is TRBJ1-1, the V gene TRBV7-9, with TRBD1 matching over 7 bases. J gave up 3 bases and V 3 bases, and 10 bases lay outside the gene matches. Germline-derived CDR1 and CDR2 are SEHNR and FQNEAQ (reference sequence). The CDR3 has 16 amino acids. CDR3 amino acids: CASSFPGGGRDTEAFF. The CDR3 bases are TGTGCCAGCAGCTTCCCAGGAGGGGGCCGGGACACTGAAGCTTTCTTT.

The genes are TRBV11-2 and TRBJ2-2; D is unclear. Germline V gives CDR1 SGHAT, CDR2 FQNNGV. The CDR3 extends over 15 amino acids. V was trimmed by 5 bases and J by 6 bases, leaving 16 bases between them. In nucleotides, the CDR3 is TGTGCCAGCAGCCCAGACTGGACCCACGCCGGGGAGCTGTTTTTT. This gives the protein CASSPDWTHAGELFF.

As DNA, the CDR3 is TGTGCCAGCTCACCGGGACAGGGCATGGTCCGGAATTCACCCCTCCACTTT. Its protein is CASSPGQGMVRNSPLHF. The gene calls are TRBV18 and TRBJ1-6, with 9 bases fitting TRBD1. Germline loops: CDR1 KGHSH, CDR2 LQKENI. V gave up 3 bases and J gave up 7 bases; unmatched junction bases: 10. The CDR3 length is 17 residues.

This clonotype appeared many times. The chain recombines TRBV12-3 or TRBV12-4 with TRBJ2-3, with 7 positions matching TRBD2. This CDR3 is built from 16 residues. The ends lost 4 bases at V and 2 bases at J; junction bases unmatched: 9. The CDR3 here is CASSSYSGGNTDTQYF. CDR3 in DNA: TGTGCCAGCAGTTCTTATTCGGGGGGAAACACAGATACGCAGTATTTT.